The present TCR beta chain was sequenced within a study of blood T cell repertoires in COVID-19 (dated by TCRdb to 2018 to 2021). About the investigation overall: Collaborator samples came from the United States, Italy and Spain and covered acute and convalescent phases of COVID-19. The prospective study material was composed of cDNA or gDNA derived from T cells, B-cell-depleted T cells, or PBMCs. Subjects who had been exposed to COVID-19, were actively infected with it, or had recovered from it provided the deeply sampled blood TCRbeta repertoires that made up the dataset. The repertoires were released in a freely available public database meant as a resource for research on the immune response to SARS-CoV-2. The samples were drawn from the first 160 participants of the ongoing ImmuneRACE study and from under 1,500 subjects provided by 6 global collaborators. Sample metadata almost always included a de-identified subject ID, COVID-19 status, age in years and sex. Where available, HLA class I and class II types were taken from metadata supplied by the sample provider and were not determined by assay-based typing.

Whole blood was collected in K2EDTA tubes by collaborating institutions according to the institutions' own protocols. For TCRbeta analysis, collaborators shipped samples as frozen whole blood, isolated PBMCs, or DNA extracted from either of those sample types. About this clone: It lacks a known antigen. No base quality information exists; no much larger clone differs at one position.

What the study reported, not specific to this receptor: The quantity of clinical and demographic metadata differed by source and by participant and was supplied without curation.

The immunoSEQ Assay, a bias-controlled multiplex PCR, was used to amplify TCRbeta CDR3 regions from genomic DNA. As for the original processing: The number of nucleated cells in each sample was estimated by amplification of reference gene primers within the assay. Sequence reads were collapsed and filtered to measure the absolute abundance of every unique TCRbeta CDR3 rearrangement. For each sample, productive Simpson clonality was calculated by taking the square root of Simpson's diversity index across productive rearrangements. In its TCRdb copy, this immuneACCESS table keeps in-frame sequences only and misses some clones. Where compared with another copy, unresolved V genes explain less than half of these, and the others have no known cause. That table gives V, J and clone size, and the DNA gave D and trimming. Within this sample are approximately 200,000 clones, with about 85% of them counted one time only. The top ten hold less than 3.5% of the sample.

This sequence originates from a woman aged 25 to 39 with active or convalescent COVID-19. The source material was peripheral blood.

Here the CDR3 is given as CASSPWAGDYEQYF. The nucleotide sequence is TGCGCCAGCAGCCCTTGGGCGGGGGACTACGAGCAGTACTTC. This receptor chain uses TRBV5-1 and TRBJ2-7; TRBD2 agrees with 7 junctional bases. In the germline V gene, CDR1 corresponds to SGHRS and CDR2 to YFSETQ. Trimming removed 4 bases from V and 3 bases from J; the gene matches leave 7 bases unexplained. CDR3 length: 14 amino acids, cysteine to phenylalanine. Only the CDR3 DNA stays, 42 bases, in frame from base 1.